The TCR beta chain under discussion was sequenced for a study of T cell responses to AZD1222 COVID-19 vaccine. Study results and limitations: Donor demographics were predominantly white British with a female majority; clonal diversity may be underestimated.

Comments on this clone: Its antigen is still unknown.

Trimming removed 7 bases at V and 9 bases at J, with 16 bases between. The V gene's germline CDR1 is SEHNR and CDR2 FQNEAQ (reference sequence). This CDR3 comprises 14 residues. Profiling relied on immunoSEQ multiplex PCR, and the TCRdb table lists in-frame clones only, not all of them. Of 150,000 or so clones in the sample, approximately 88% were seen once. The chain combines TRBV7-9 with TRBJ1-6; D is possibly TRBD1 (5 bases). The sample was peripheral blood, taken on day 0 of AZD1222 vaccination. This clonotype was sampled from an adult in good health. As DNA, the CDR3 is TGTGCCAGCACCCCACCCCGGGACGGTTCACCCCTCCACTTT. Amino acids: CASTPPRDGSPLHF.